This is a list of T cell receptor beta chains from one sample in a study of T cells after yellow fever vaccination. Using its own MiXCR run on the 5' RACE reads, TCRdb lists one record per CDR3 protein. The sample has tens of thousands of distinct CDR3 sequences, 7.1% seen once; the top ten hold roughly 33%. This specimen was CD8+ T cells sorted from PBMCs, taken 4 to 5 days after the first yellow fever vaccination. The receptors stem from a man aged 18-30 years who received the YFV17D yellow fever vaccine. CDR3s include the opening cysteine and the closing phenylalanine or tryptophan. D genes are given only for firm matches. Expanded clones are given a class, and other clones once, few, many or no size at all.

CDR3 protein: CASSFGMNTGELFF
CDR3 DNA: TGTGCCAGCAGTTTTGGGATGAACACCGGGGAGCTGTTTTTT
V gene: TRBV27
clone size: few
J gene: TRBJ2-2
D gene: -

CDR3 protein: CASSFRGRVDSPLHF
CDR3 DNA: TGTGCCAGCAGCTTTCGGGGGCGTGTGGATTCACCCCTCCACTTT
V gene: TRBV7-9
clone size: -
J gene: TRBJ1-6
D gene: -

CDR3 protein: CAITGGTEAFF
CDR3 DNA: TGTGCCATCACAGGGGGTACTGAAGCTTTCTTT
V gene: TRBV10-3
clone size: -
J gene: TRBJ1-1
D gene: TRBD1

CDR3 protein: CASSPPKSAGELFF
CDR3 DNA: TGTGCCAGCAGCCCTCCGAAGTCGGCCGGGGAGCTGTTTTTT
V gene: TRBV6-2/TRBV6-3
clone size: -
J gene: TRBJ2-2
D gene: -

CDR3 protein: CASRPRGAYEQYF
CDR3 DNA: TGTGCCAGCAGACCCCGCGGGGCCTACGAGCAGTACTTC
V gene: TRBV5-8
clone size: -
J gene: TRBJ2-7
D gene: -

CDR3 protein: CASSYSTAAGDYGYTF
CDR3 DNA: TGTGCCAGCAGTTACTCGACAGCAGCCGGGGACTATGGCTACACCTTC
V gene: TRBV6-2/TRBV6-3
clone size: few
J gene: TRBJ1-2
D gene: -

CDR3 protein: CAISSSVDGTDTQYF
CDR3 DNA: TGTGCCATCAGTTCTAGCGTGGATGGCACAGATACGCAGTATTTT
V gene: TRBV10-3
clone size: -
J gene: TRBJ2-3
D gene: -

CDR3 protein: CASSLPPTSGGAYTQINEQFF
CDR3 DNA: TGTGCCAGCAGTTTACCGCCGACTAGCGGGGGGGCTTATACCCAAATTAATGAGCAGTTCTTC
V gene: TRBV27
clone size: few
J gene: TRBJ2-1
D gene: TRBD2

CDR3 protein: CASSHPQRTPNTGELFF
CDR3 DNA: TGTGCCAGCAGTCATCCACAACGGACTCCTAACACCGGGGAGCTGTTTTTT
V gene: TRBV11-2
clone size: few
J gene: TRBJ2-2
D gene: -

CDR3 protein: CASSQVPRTYEQYF
CDR3 DNA: TGTGCCAGCAGCCAAGTTCCAAGGACCTACGAGCAGTACTTC
V gene: TRBV14
clone size: many
J gene: TRBJ2-7
D gene: -

CDR3 protein: CAIAVPGSGSPLHF
CDR3 DNA: TGTGCCATCGCGGTCCCAGGGTCAGGTTCACCCCTCCACTTT
V gene: TRBV7-9
clone size: -
J gene: TRBJ1-6
D gene: -

CDR3 protein: CASSPHPEMNTEAFF
CDR3 DNA: TGTGCCAGCAGCCCCCACCCGGAGATGAACACTGAAGCTTTCTTT
V gene: TRBV9
clone size: -
J gene: TRBJ1-1
D gene: -

CDR3 protein: CASSMLGTDAQYF
CDR3 DNA: TGTGCCAGCAGCATGCTAGGCACAGATGCGCAGTATTTT
V gene: TRBV5-4
clone size: -
J gene: TRBJ2-3
D gene: -

CDR3 protein: CASSLGLNTEAFF
CDR3 DNA: TGTGCCAGCAGTCTAGGACTAAACACTGAAGCTTTCTTT
V gene: TRBV12-3/TRBV12-4
clone size: many
J gene: TRBJ1-1
D gene: -

CDR3 protein: CASIGDRDEKLFF
CDR3 DNA: TGTGCCAGCATAGGGGACAGGGATGAAAAACTGTTTTTT
V gene: TRBV2
clone size: many
J gene: TRBJ1-4
D gene: TRBD1

CDR3 protein: CASSWRYNEQFF
CDR3 DNA: TGTGCCAGCAGCTGGAGGTACAATGAGCAGTTCTTC
V gene: TRBV7-6
clone size: many
J gene: TRBJ2-1
D gene: -

CDR3 protein: CASLGGTSGREQFF
CDR3 DNA: TGCGCCAGCCTCGGTGGGACTAGCGGCCGTGAGCAGTTCTTC
V gene: TRBV5-1
clone size: many
J gene: TRBJ2-1
D gene: TRBD2

CDR3 protein: CASSQGSSGNTIYF
CDR3 DNA: TGCGCCAGCAGCCAAGGCAGCTCTGGAAACACCATATATTTT
V gene: TRBV4-1
clone size: many
J gene: TRBJ1-3
D gene: -

CDR3 protein: CASSPMYRANYGYTF
CDR3 DNA: TGTGCCAGCAGTCCGATGTACAGGGCTAACTATGGCTACACCTTC
V gene: TRBV12-3/TRBV12-4
clone size: few
J gene: TRBJ1-2
D gene: -

CDR3 protein: CATQGAAKNIQYF
CDR3 DNA: TGTGCCACCCAGGGGGCGGCCAAAAACATTCAGTACTTC
V gene: TRBV4-2
clone size: -
J gene: TRBJ2-4
D gene: TRBD1

CDR3 protein: CASSLDRVEQFF
CDR3 DNA: TGTGCCAGCAGTTTGGACAGGGTGGAGCAGTTCTTC
V gene: TRBV12-3/TRBV12-4
clone size: -
J gene: TRBJ2-1
D gene: TRBD1

CDR3 protein: CASSPGGASTDTQYF
CDR3 DNA: TGTGCCAGCAGCCCCGGGGGGGCCAGCACAGATACGCAGTATTTT
V gene: TRBV7-8
clone size: -
J gene: TRBJ2-3
D gene: TRBD2

CDR3 protein: CATRTAGELFF
CDR3 DNA: TGTGCCACCCGGACAGCCGGGGAGCTGTTTTTT
V gene: TRBV6-5
clone size: few
J gene: TRBJ2-2
D gene: -

CDR3 protein: CASSYSVAGGSYEQYF
CDR3 DNA: TGTGCCAGCAGTTACTCAGTGGCGGGCGGGTCCTACGAGCAGTACTTC
V gene: TRBV6-5
clone size: -
J gene: TRBJ2-7
D gene: -

CDR3 protein: CSARGYTGELFF
CDR3 DNA: TGCAGCGCTCGGGGTTACACCGGGGAGCTGTTTTTT
V gene: TRBV29-1
clone size: few
J gene: TRBJ2-2
D gene: -

CDR3 protein: CASSLWDPGASEQFF
CDR3 DNA: TGTGCCAGCAGTTTATGGGATCCCGGGGCCTCTGAGCAGTTCTTC
V gene: TRBV27
clone size: many
J gene: TRBJ2-1
D gene: -

CDR3 protein: CASSLGQGRFAEAFF
CDR3 DNA: TGTGCCAGCAGCTTAGGGCAGGGAAGATTCGCTGAAGCTTTCTTT
V gene: TRBV7-9
clone size: -
J gene: TRBJ1-1
D gene: -

CDR3 protein: CASSQETSGHQETQYF
CDR3 DNA: TGTGCCAGCAGCCAAGAGACTAGCGGACACCAAGAGACCCAGTACTTC
V gene: TRBV3-1
clone size: -
J gene: TRBJ2-5
D gene: TRBD2

CDR3 protein: CASSRTGYTEAFF
CDR3 DNA: TGCGCCAGCAGCCGGACAGGGTACACTGAAGCTTTCTTT
V gene: TRBV5-1
clone size: many
J gene: TRBJ1-1
D gene: TRBD1

CDR3 protein: CASSPQTGQGVYGYTF
CDR3 DNA: TGTGCCAGCAGCCCACAAACAGGACAGGGAGTCTATGGCTACACCTTC
V gene: TRBV7-9
clone size: few
J gene: TRBJ1-2
D gene: TRBD1

CDR3 protein: CASSLGFSDRGPFPTDTQYF
CDR3 DNA: TGTGCCAGCAGCTTAGGGTTTTCGGACAGGGGGCCTTTCCCCACAGATACGCAGTATTTT
V gene: TRBV7-3
clone size: few
J gene: TRBJ2-3
D gene: TRBD1

CDR3 protein: CASSEPGPGELFF
CDR3 DNA: TGTGCCAGCAGTGAACCAGGGCCCGGGGAGCTGTTTTTT
V gene: TRBV2
clone size: few
J gene: TRBJ2-2
D gene: -

CDR3 protein: CATSSDSYEQYF
CDR3 DNA: TGTGCCACCAGCTCCGACAGCTACGAGCAGTACTTC
V gene: TRBV15
clone size: -
J gene: TRBJ2-7
D gene: -

CDR3 protein: CASSPLTGHSEAFF
CDR3 DNA: TGTGCCAGCAGCCCCCTGACAGGGCATAGTGAAGCTTTCTTT
V gene: TRBV11-1
clone size: -
J gene: TRBJ1-1
D gene: TRBD1

CDR3 protein: CASSIVVGRADRLNYGYTF
CDR3 DNA: TGTGCCAGTAGTATCGTAGTAGGCCGCGCGGACAGACTAAACTATGGCTACACCTTC
V gene: TRBV19
clone size: -
J gene: TRBJ1-2
D gene: -

CDR3 protein: CASRVDSDYGYTF
CDR3 DNA: TGTGCCAGTAGAGTAGACAGCGACTATGGCTACACCTTC
V gene: TRBV19
clone size: -
J gene: TRBJ1-2
D gene: -

CDR3 protein: CASSVDGGSYEQYF
CDR3 DNA: TGTGCCAGCAGTGTTGACGGGGGCTCCTACGAGCAGTACTTC
V gene: TRBV2
clone size: many
J gene: TRBJ2-7
D gene: -

CDR3 protein: CASRGTGANYGYTF
CDR3 DNA: TGTGCCAGCCGGGGGACCGGAGCTAACTATGGCTACACCTTC
V gene: TRBV7-6
clone size: many
J gene: TRBJ1-2
D gene: -

CDR3 protein: CASSFFGGQPQHF
CDR3 DNA: TGTGCCAGCAGCTTCTTTGGGGGGCAGCCCCAGCATTTT
V gene: TRBV5-6
clone size: few
J gene: TRBJ1-5
D gene: -

CDR3 protein: CASSLTGTLDEQYF
CDR3 DNA: TGTGCCAGCAGCCTCACCGGGACACTCGACGAGCAGTACTTC
V gene: TRBV5-6
clone size: few
J gene: TRBJ2-7
D gene: -

CDR3 protein: CASSFPGAAQLNTEAFF
CDR3 DNA: TGTGCCAGCAGCTTTCCTGGGGCAGCTCAGTTGAACACTGAAGCTTTCTTT
V gene: TRBV7-2
clone size: -
J gene: TRBJ1-1
D gene: -

CDR3 protein: CASSQGLAVSYNEQFF
CDR3 DNA: TGCGCCAGCAGCCAGGGACTCGCTGTCTCCTACAATGAGCAGTTCTTC
V gene: TRBV5-1
clone size: few
J gene: TRBJ2-1
D gene: -

CDR3 protein: CASRGGTQYF
CDR3 DNA: TGCGCCAGCAGGGGAGGTACGCAGTATTTT
V gene: TRBV4-1
clone size: few
J gene: TRBJ2-3
D gene: -

CDR3 protein: CASSQTGGAPETQYF
CDR3 DNA: TGCGCCAGCAGCCAGACCGGGGGGGCTCCAGAGACCCAGTACTTC
V gene: TRBV4-1
clone size: few
J gene: TRBJ2-5
D gene: TRBD2

CDR3 protein: CASSERGGTDTQYF
CDR3 DNA: TGTGCCAGCAGTGAGCGGGGGGGCACAGATACGCAGTATTTT
V gene: TRBV6-4
clone size: many
J gene: TRBJ2-3
D gene: TRBD2

CDR3 protein: CSASNRDSPSYEQYF
CDR3 DNA: TGCAGTGCTAGTAACCGGGACTCCCCCTCCTACGAGCAGTACTTC
V gene: TRBV20-1
clone size: few
J gene: TRBJ2-7
D gene: -

CDR3 protein: CASSSLAGGDYNEQFF
CDR3 DNA: TGTGCCAGCAGTTCACTAGCGGGGGGCGACTACAATGAGCAGTTCTTC
V gene: TRBV2
clone size: many
J gene: TRBJ2-1
D gene: TRBD2

CDR3 protein: CASMGTGKQPQHF
CDR3 DNA: TGTGCCAGCATGGGGACAGGGAAGCAGCCCCAGCATTTT
V gene: TRBV2
clone size: -
J gene: TRBJ1-5
D gene: TRBD1

CDR3 protein: CASSEWDRFGNQPQHF
CDR3 DNA: TGTGCCAGCAGTGAATGGGATCGATTCGGCAATCAGCCCCAGCATTTT
V gene: TRBV6-1
clone size: -
J gene: TRBJ1-5
D gene: -

CDR3 protein: CASSATQLDSGELFF
CDR3 DNA: TGTGCCAGTAGTGCAACCCAACTAGATTCCGGGGAGCTGTTTTTT
V gene: TRBV19
clone size: -
J gene: TRBJ2-2
D gene: -

CDR3 protein: CASSELSVTDTQYF
CDR3 DNA: TGTGCCAGCAGTGAATTGTCGGTCACAGATACGCAGTATTTT
V gene: TRBV2
clone size: few
J gene: TRBJ2-3
D gene: -

CDR3 protein: CASSTLLAGDLQETQYF
CDR3 DNA: TGTGCCAGTAGTACCCTACTAGCGGGGGACCTTCAAGAGACCCAGTACTTC
V gene: TRBV19
clone size: few
J gene: TRBJ2-5
D gene: TRBD2

CDR3 protein: CASANGGRGSYEQYF
CDR3 DNA: TGCGCCAGCGCGAACGGCGGCAGGGGCTCCTACGAGCAGTACTTC
V gene: TRBV5-1
clone size: few
J gene: TRBJ2-7
D gene: -

CDR3 protein: CATSPQPALHTDTQYF
CDR3 DNA: TGTGCCACCAGCCCACAGCCGGCCCTCCACACAGATACGCAGTATTTT
V gene: TRBV15
clone size: -
J gene: TRBJ2-3
D gene: -